This T cell receptor (beta chain) was identified during a study of liver allograft versus peripheral blood T cells. Study context: Peripheral blood of the recipients supplied T cell receptor repertoires that were compared with those in transplanted livers. Study-level results: In liver allografts, T cell receptor repertoires reportedly differed from the repertoires found in peripheral blood.

This clonotype was observed many times. The antigen remains unidentified. TCRdb reprocessed the reads with MiXCR, giving one entry per CDR3 protein. The sample shows fewer than 9,500 distinct CDR3 sequences, approximately 15% of them seen only once. The CDR3 is 13 amino acids. V dropped 8 bases and J dropped 5 bases, with 15 bases sitting between them. Germline V gene lookup returns CDR1 MNHEY and CDR2 SVGAGI. This rearrangement joins TRBV6-5 to TRBJ1-2; D is undetermined. The receptor was derived from a human patient who had a liver transplant. Part of the T cells may come from the graft donor. The CDR3 sequence: CASRLAASYGYTF. DNA of the CDR3: TGTGCCAGCCGCCTGGCGGCTTCGTATGGCTACACCTTC.